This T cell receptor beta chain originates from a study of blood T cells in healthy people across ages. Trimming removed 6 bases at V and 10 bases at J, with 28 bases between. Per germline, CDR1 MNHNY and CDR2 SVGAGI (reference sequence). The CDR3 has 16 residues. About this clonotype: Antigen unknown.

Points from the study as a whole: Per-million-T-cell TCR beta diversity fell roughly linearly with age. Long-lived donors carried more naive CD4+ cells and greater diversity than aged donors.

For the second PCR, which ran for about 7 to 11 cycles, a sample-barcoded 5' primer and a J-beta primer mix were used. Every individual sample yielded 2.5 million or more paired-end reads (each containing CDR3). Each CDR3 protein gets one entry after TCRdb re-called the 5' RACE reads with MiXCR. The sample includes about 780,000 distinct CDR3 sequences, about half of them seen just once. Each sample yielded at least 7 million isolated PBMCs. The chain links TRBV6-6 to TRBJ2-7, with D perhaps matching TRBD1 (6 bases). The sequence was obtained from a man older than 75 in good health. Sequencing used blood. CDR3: CASRSTAGTTKNNQYF. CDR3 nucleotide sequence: TGTGCCAGCAGGTCCACCGCCGGGACAACCAAAAACAATCAGTACTTC.